This TCR beta chain was observed in a study of blood T cell repertoires in COVID-19. Trimming left V 0 bases short and J 9 bases short, with 15 bases between. The CDR3 loop spans 15 amino acids. Germline CDR1 and CDR2: PRHDT and FYEKMQ (reference sequence). Generated by immunoSEQ multiplex PCR, the TCRdb table keeps only in-frame clones and is missing some. The sample contains around 190,000 clones, about 79% of which appear only once. Sequencing input: peripheral blood. The chain is built from TRBV13 and TRBJ2-1, with D tentatively TRBD2 (5 bases). This clonotype originated in a human donor in a cohort sampled during active COVID-19. In DNA, the CDR3 is TGTGCCAGCAGCTTAGGATACCCGGGCGGAGGTGAGCAGTTCTTC. Its translation: CASSLGYPGGGEQFF. The variable domain in full, completed from reference TRBV13 and TRBJ2-1, reads AAGVIQSPRHLIKEKRETATLKCYPIPRHDTVYWYQQGPGQDPQFLISFYEKMQSDKGSIPDRFSAQQFSDYHSELNMSSLELGDSALYFCASSLGYPGGGEQFFGPGTRLTVL.